This T cell receptor (beta chain) originates from a study of breast tumors, draining lymph nodes, adjacent tissues. Overall study findings and caveats: Findings are consistent with lymph node origin and intratumoral expansion of most tumor T cells.

Breast cancer patients provided tissue from their axillary draining lymph nodes. As for this clonotype: The antigen is undetermined. Compared with germline, one end of the junction differs, possibly owing to a read error.

TCRdb re-called the multiplex PCR reads with MiXCR, one entry per CDR3 protein. The sample consists of approximately 89,000 distinct CDR3 sequences, 25% to 35% of them appearing once. This sequence was found in a female donor with breast cancer. Some clones in this sample may be carry-over from other donors' samples. Material for sequencing was axillary lymph node tissue.

Here the CDR3 reads CVSSESESYEQYF. The CDR3 DNA is TGTGTCAGCAGTGAGTCGGAGTCCTACGAGCAGTACTTC. This chain joins TRBV6-1 and TRBJ2-7; no reliable D call. The CDR3 sequence is 13 residues long. Germline assignment: CDR1 MNHNS and CDR2 SASEGT.